This TCR beta chain was identified in a study of regulatory T cells in long-lasting Graves disease (dated by TCRdb to the early 2020s). Study-wide context: In the newly diagnosed Graves' disease group, patients had been taking antithyroid drugs for less than 3 months. This study used TCR sequencing and RNA sequencing of peripheral blood to compare persistent Graves' disease patients against newly diagnosed Graves' disease patients. The study was conducted in China and was registered as a clinical trial. A total of 35 or so samples were covered by TCR sequencing, comprising approximately 13 persistent and approximately 20 newly diagnosed Graves' disease patients.

As for this clonotype: Its binding antigen is unknown. No much larger clonotype is one base removed from it; base qualities were not supplied.

General findings and caveats noted by the study authors: Sequencing and analysis were restricted to the TCR beta chain. Persistent disease showed preferential use of TRBV28, TRBJ1-2 and TRBJ2-5, whereas newly diagnosed disease favored TRBV20-1 and TRBJ2-1. Only peripheral blood was studied, because thyroid tissue, the primary lesion, was inaccessible. Compared with newly diagnosed patients, persistent Graves' disease patients had lower TCR Shannon entropy and fewer highly expanded clones, which suggests clonal expansion. Patients with persistent disease shared more public clonotypes (around 2,500) than newly diagnosed patients did (more than 900). The authors acknowledged the small sample size as a limitation that may reduce accuracy.

The germline V gene specifies SGHRS as CDR1 and YFSETQ as CDR2. CDR3 length: 15 amino acids, cysteine to phenylalanine. Left in the record is the CDR3 DNA by itself, 45 bases read in frame from the first base. Trimming removed 2 bases from V and 6 bases from J; the gene matches leave 8 bases unexplained. The library was prepared using multiplex PCR. TCRdb shows the sequencer as Illumina HiSeq 4000. CDR3 regions were amplified by Arm-PCR with iRepertoire HTBI primers to construct TCR beta libraries. PCR products were gel purified before sequencing. As for the authors' bioinformatics: Across samples, fewer than 70 TRBV and over 11 TRBJ segments were identified and used for gene usage analysis of CDR3 amino acid clonotypes. COPE and FqMerger were used to merge the filtered high-quality paired reads into contigs. BLAST was used to align contigs to the IMGT TRBV, TRBD and TRBJ reference genes, and CDR3 was defined following IMGT. Any clonotype with a frequency above 0.1% was classified as a highly expanded clone. Repertoire diversity was measured by Shannon entropy, and V-J evenness by the Gini coefficient. A clonotype was considered public if more than one individual shared it. The public sequencing data were trimmed at Q25 with fastp and processed into clonotypes with MiXCR by TCRdb, which kept only in-frame beta chains. Every entry covers one CDR3 protein and lists the most common genes and DNA from its rows. For this entry, the V and J calls and clone size follow TCRdb and not the study's own pipeline. The sample table lists 500,000 to 700,000 distinct CDR3 sequences, about 15% of them with a count of one. Together, the top ten hold 15% to 20% of the sample.

In the paper's terms, the time point label means: newly diagnosed GD, antithyroid drugs for less than 3 months. RNA was extracted from PBMCs in TRIzol for both TCR sequencing and RNA sequencing. The diagnosis of Graves' disease followed American Thyroid Association guidelines. Patients were recruited from an endocrinology department in Xi'an, China. From each patient, about 8.9 milliliters of peripheral blood was collected into an EDTA anticoagulant tube. Ficoll Paque Plus density gradient separation was used to isolate PBMCs, and no additional T cell sorting was done. RNA quality was checked with an Agilent 2100 Bioanalyzer and agarose gel, and concentration with a NanoDrop 2000. These data are also associated with another study on T cells in Graves' hyperthyroidism and ophthalmopathy. As the second paper documents: A patient counted as having stable Graves' hyperthyroidism if no progression to ophthalmopathy occurred over 18 months of follow-up. Hyperthyroidism patients were newly diagnosed, with disease duration under 2 months, and aged 18 to 65 years. Exclusion was applied to patients with uncontrolled infections, other autoimmune diseases, pregnancy or lactation. Diagnoses were based on clinical symptoms, serum thyroxine and TRAb, thyroid ultrasound and orbital computed tomography. The TCR CDR3 was subjected to a first round of RT-PCR using the HTBI primer set and the Qiagen OneStep RT-PCR kit. Most expanded thyroid clonotypes (frequency above 0.001) were also detected in blood, suggesting blood repertoires may reflect thyroid immune responses. In cross-validation, a model built on a 13 V-J signature told ophthalmopathy apart from stable hyperthyroidism with roughly 87% sensitivity and around 84% specificity, and in testing the same model reached 80%/75%. In validation, the model predicted progression to ophthalmopathy with 65% to 71% sensitivity and over 72% specificity, a median of about 6 months before onset. To identify TCR V-J signatures that set the groups apart, the researchers used a discovery cohort of 100 patients, made up of around 42 with Graves' ophthalmopathy and 55 to 65 with stable Graves' hyperthyroidism. An independent validation cohort of fewer than 20 hyperthyroidism patients and about 16 patients who later progressed to ophthalmopathy tested prospective prediction of ophthalmopathy. The 95 to 100 discovery patients were randomly divided into training and test sets at a 7:3 ratio. In addition, the study compared T-cell repertoires in thyroid tissue and in blood from five or six Graves' hyperthyroidism patients. Following sampling, methimazole starting at 30 mg daily was given to hyperthyroidism patients, and high-dose intravenous methylprednisolone was given to ophthalmopathy patients. The libraries were constructed in a second round of multiplex PCR and then size-selected and purified. The libraries were sequenced on an Illumina HiSeq2000 using paired-end 100 bp reads. Raw data were processed with SOAPnuke, discarding reads with adapters, uncalled bases, mean Phred below 15, or no exact constant-primer or identifier match. High-quality paired reads were merged using COPE v1.2.5, and each unique nucleotide sequence was defined as a clonotype. MiTCR v1.1 was used to align the clonotypes against IMGT TRBV, TRBD and TRBJ reference segments. The analysis included only V-J combinations with a frequency above 0.0001, which together covered approximately 99% of the repertoires. A TCS score was defined as the ratio of F50 (clonal expansion) to E x V (chaos), with BLOSUM62-based TCRdist applied between CDR3 peptides within each V-J. Welch's t-statistics and random forest reduced roughly 500 V-J features to roughly 13, which were used in a naive Bayes classifier (R e1071). Sample size was not statistically predetermined, and blinding of investigators to group allocation was not performed. The paper describes TCR Vbeta CDR3 sequencing of 135 peripheral blood samples, made up of 40 to 45 ophthalmopathy patients, more than 70 hyperthyroidism patients and 17 progressor patients.

The sequence is built from TRBV5-1 and TRBJ2-1; TRBD1 lines up with 7 middle nucleotides. The TCR sequence derives from a woman aged 30 to 39 with Graves disease. Donor details come from another sample of the same person, matched by shared clones. This specimen was peripheral blood mononuclear cells (PBMCs), taken at new diagnosis, from a patient treated with antithyroid drugs. CDR3 reads: CASSLQGSAGNEQFF. The nucleotide sequence reads as follows: TGCGCCAGCAGCTTACAGGGGTCCGCGGGCAATGAGCAGTTCTTC.